This T cell receptor beta chain came from a study of metastatic and nonmetastatic thyroid tumors. Study-level results: Reports indicated that malignant thyroid tumors showed significantly higher TCR beta diversity than benign nodules did, in blood and tumor.

All patients reached thyroid surgery having received no treatment beforehand. As handled by the study authors: It was from CDR3 differences across clinicopathological groups that a distant-metastasis classifier for papillary thyroid cancer was built. With MiXCR, TCRdb reprocessed the PCR reads. TCRdb, rather than the study authors, made the V and J calls. Of tens of thousands of clones in the sample, around 18% were seen once. The CDR3 is 17 amino acids. Trimming removed 6 bases from V and 1 base from J, with 22 bases in between. Only a few counts were recorded for this clone. What it recognizes is unknown.

The sequencing input was blood. The receptor's source is a female donor with papillary thyroid cancer or a benign thyroid nodule (not recorded which). Some clones in this sample may be carry-over from other donors' samples. The chain uses TRBV12-3 or TRBV12-4 and TRBJ2-7, with D perhaps TRBD1 (7 bases). This chain's CDR3 is CASSSLLTGEVSYEQYF. DNA of the CDR3: TGTGCCAGCAGCTCTTTATTAACAGGGGAGGTATCCTACGAGCAGTACTTC.